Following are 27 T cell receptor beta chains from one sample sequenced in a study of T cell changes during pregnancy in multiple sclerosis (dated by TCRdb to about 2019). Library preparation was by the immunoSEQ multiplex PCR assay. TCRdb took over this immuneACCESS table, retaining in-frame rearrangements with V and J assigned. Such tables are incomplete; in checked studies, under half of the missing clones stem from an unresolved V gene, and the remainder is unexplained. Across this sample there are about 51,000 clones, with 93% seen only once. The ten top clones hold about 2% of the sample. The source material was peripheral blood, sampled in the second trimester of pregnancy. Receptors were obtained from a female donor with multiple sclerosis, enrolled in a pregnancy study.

The CDR3 reads CASSTGTDYEQYF. The CDR3 DNA is TGTGCCAGCAGTACCGGTACAGACTACGAGCAGTACTTC. The rearrangement links TRBV6-6 to TRBJ2-7; D gene unclear. The V end lost 5 bases, the J end lost 3 bases, and 11 bases lay between the germline ends. The CDR3 length is 13 residues. Germline-derived CDR1 and CDR2 are MNHNY and SVGAGI (reference sequence).

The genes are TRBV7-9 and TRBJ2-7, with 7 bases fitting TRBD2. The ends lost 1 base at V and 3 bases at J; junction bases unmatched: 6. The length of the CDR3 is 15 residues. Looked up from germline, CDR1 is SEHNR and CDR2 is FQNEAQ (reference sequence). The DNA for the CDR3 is TGTGCCAGCAGCTTAGGGGCGGGAGACCTCTACGAGCAGTACTTC. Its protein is CASSLGAGDLYEQYF.

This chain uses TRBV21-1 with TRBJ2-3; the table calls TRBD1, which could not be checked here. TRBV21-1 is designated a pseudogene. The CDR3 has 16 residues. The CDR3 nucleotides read TGTGCCAGCAGCACAGGGACAGGGGGCCGTCCAGATACGCAGTATTTT. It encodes CASSTGTGGRPDTQYF.

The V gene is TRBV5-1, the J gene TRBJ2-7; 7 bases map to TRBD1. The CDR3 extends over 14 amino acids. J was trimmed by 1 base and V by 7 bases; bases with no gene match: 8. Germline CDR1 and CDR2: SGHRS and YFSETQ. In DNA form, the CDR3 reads TGCGCCAGCTCCCAGGACAGGATATCCTACGAGCAGTACTTC. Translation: CASSQDRISYEQYF. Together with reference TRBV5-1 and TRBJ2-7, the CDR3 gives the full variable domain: KAGVTQTPRYLIKTRGQQVTLSCSPISGHRSVSWYQQTPGQGLQFLFEYFSETQRNKGNFPGRFSGRQFSNSRSEMNVSTLELGDSALYLCASSQDRISYEQYFGPGTRLTVT.

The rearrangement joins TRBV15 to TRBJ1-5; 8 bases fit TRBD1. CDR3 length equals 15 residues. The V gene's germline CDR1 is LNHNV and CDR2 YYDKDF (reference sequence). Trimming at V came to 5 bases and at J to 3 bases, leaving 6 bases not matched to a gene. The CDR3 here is CATSPDRASNQPQHF. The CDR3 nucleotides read TGTGCCACCAGCCCGGACAGGGCCTCCAATCAGCCCCAGCATTTT.

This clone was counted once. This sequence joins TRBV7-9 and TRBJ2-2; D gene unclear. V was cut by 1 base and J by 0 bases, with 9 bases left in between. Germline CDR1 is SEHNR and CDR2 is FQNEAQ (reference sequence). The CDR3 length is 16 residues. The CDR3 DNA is TGTGCCAGCAGCTTAGGGGCGAGTCCGAACACCGGGGAGCTGTTTTTT. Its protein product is CASSLGASPNTGELFF.

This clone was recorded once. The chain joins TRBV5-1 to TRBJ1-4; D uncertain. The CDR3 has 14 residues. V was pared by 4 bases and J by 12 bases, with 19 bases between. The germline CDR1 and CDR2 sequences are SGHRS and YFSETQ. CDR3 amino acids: CASSPARIEEELFF. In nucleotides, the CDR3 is TGCGCCAGCAGCCCCGCTCGCATCGAGGAGGAACTGTTTTTT.

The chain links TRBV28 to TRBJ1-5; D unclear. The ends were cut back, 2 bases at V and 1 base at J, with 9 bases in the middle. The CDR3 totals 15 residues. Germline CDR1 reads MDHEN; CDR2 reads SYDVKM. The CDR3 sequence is CASSLMGGSNQPQHF. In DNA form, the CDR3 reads TGTGCCAGCAGTTTAATGGGAGGGAGCAATCAGCCCCAGCATTTT. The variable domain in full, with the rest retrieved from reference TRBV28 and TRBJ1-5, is DVKVTQSSRYLVKRTGEKVFLECVQDMDHENMFWYRQDPGLGLRLIYFSYDVKMKEKGDIPEGYSVSREKKERFSLILESASTNQTSMYLCASSLMGGSNQPQHFGDGTRLSIL.

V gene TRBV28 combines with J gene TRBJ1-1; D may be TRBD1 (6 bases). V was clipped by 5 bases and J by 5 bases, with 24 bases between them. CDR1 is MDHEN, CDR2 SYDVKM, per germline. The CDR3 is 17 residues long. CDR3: CASSLNRFGTLGTEAFF. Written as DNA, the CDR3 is TGTGCCAGCAGTCTCAACCGGTTCGGGACACTCGGGACTGAAGCTTTCTTT.

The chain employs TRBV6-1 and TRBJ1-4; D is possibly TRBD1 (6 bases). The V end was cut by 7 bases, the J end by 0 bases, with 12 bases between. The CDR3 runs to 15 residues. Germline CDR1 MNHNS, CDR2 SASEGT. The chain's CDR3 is CASNGQSSTNEKLFF. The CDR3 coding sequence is TGTGCCAGCAATGGACAGTCTTCAACTAATGAAAAACTGTTTTTT.

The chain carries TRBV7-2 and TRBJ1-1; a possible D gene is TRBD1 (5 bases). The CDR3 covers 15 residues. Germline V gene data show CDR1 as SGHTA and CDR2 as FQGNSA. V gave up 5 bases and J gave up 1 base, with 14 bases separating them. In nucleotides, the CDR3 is TGTGCCAGCAGCAGAATCCCGACAGCGAACACTGAAGCTTTCTTT. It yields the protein CASSRIPTANTEAFF.

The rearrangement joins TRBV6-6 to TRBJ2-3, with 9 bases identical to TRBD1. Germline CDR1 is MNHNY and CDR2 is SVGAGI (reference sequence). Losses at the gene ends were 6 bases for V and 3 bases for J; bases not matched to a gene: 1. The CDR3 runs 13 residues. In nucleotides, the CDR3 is TGTGCCAGCAGACAGGGGGCAACAGATACGCAGTATTTT. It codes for CASRQGATDTQYF.

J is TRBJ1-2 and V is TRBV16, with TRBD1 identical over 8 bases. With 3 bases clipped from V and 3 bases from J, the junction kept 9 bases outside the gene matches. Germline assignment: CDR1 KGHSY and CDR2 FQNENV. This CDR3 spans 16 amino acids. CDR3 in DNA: TGTGCCAGCAGCCAGGCCCGGACAGGGCTTTACTATGGCTACACCTTC. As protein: CASSQARTGLYYGYTF.

The CDR3 DNA reads as TGTGCCAGCAGCGTAGACGGGACTAGTTACAATGAGCAGTTCTTC. It encodes CASSVDGTSYNEQFF. The V and J genes are TRBV9 and TRBJ2-1, with 8 bases lining up with TRBD2. Germline CDR1 SGDLS, CDR2 YYNGEE. The CDR3 totals 15 residues. J lost 4 bases, V lost 0 bases, and 3 bases had no gene match.

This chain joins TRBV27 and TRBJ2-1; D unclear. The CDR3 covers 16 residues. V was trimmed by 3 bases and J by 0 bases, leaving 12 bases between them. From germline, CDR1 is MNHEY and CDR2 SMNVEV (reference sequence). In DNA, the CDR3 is TGTGCCAGCAGTTTGTATGCTAGGAGCTCCTACAATGAGCAGTTCTTC. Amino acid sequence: CASSLYARSSYNEQFF.

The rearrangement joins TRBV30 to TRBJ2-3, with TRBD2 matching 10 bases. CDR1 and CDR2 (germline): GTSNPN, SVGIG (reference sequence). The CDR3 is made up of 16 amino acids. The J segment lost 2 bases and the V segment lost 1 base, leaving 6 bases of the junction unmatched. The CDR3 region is CAWSARLAGATDTQYF. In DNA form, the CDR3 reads TGTGCCTGGAGTGCCCGACTAGCGGGCGCCACAGATACGCAGTATTTT. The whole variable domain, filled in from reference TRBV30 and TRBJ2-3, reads SQTIHQWPATLVQPVGSPLSLECTVEGTSNPNLYWYRQAAGRGLQLLFYSVGIGQISSEVPQNLSASRPQDRQFILSSKKLLLSDSGFYLCAWSARLAGATDTQYFGPGTRLTVL.

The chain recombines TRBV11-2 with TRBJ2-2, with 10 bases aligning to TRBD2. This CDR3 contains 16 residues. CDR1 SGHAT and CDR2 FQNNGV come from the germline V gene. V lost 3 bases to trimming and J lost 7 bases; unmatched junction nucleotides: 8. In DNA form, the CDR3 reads TGTGCCAGCAGCTTTAGTAGCGGGAGGATAGTCGGGGAGCTGTTTTTT. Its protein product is CASSFSSGRIVGELFF.

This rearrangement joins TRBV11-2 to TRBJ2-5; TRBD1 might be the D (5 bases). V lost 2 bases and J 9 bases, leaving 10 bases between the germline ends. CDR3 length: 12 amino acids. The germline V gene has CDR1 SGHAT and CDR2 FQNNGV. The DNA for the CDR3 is TGTGCCAGCAGCTTATATAAAGGGGCCCAGTACTTC. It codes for CASSLYKGAQYF.

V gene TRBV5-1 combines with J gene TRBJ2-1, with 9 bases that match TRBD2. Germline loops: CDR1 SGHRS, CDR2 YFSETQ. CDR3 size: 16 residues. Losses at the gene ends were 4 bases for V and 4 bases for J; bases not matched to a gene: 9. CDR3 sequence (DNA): TGCGCCAGCAGCAAATTATCTAGCGGGGAATACAATGAGCAGTTCTTC. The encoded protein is CASSKLSSGEYNEQFF. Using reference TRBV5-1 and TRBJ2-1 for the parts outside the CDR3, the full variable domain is KAGVTQTPRYLIKTRGQQVTLSCSPISGHRSVSWYQQTPGQGLQFLFEYFSETQRNKGNFPGRFSGRQFSNSRSEMNVSTLELGDSALYLCASSKLSSGEYNEQFFGPGTRLTVL.

CDR3 DNA: TGTGCCAGCAGCTTAGGGCAGGACTATGGCTACACCTTC. This gives the protein CASSLGQDYGYTF. The J gene is TRBJ1-2, the V gene TRBV7-2, with D uncertain. Trimming removed 1 base at V and 3 bases at J, with 6 bases between. Germline assignment: CDR1 SGHTA and CDR2 FQGNSA. This CDR3 comprises 13 residues.

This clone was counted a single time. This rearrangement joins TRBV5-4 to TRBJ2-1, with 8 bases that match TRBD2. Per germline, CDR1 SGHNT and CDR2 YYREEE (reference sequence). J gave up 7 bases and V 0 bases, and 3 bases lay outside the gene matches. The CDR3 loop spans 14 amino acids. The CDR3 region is CASSLATSVNEQFF. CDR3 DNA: TGTGCCAGCAGCTTGGCGACTAGCGTGAATGAGCAGTTCTTC.

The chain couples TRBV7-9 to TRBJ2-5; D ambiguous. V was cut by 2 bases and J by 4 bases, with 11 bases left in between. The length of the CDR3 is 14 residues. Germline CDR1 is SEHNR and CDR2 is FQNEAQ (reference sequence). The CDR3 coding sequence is TGTGCCAGCAGCTTATTCGGCTCAGGAGAGACCCAGTACTTC. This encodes CASSLFGSGETQYF.

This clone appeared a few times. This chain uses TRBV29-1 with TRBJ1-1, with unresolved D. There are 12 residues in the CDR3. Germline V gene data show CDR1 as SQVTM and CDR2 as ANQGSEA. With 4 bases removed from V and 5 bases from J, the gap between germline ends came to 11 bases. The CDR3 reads CSVVGVGTEAFF. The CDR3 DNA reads TGCAGCGTTGTCGGGGTGGGGACTGAAGCTTTCTTT.

CDR3 sequence: CASSPRDYQETQYF. The CDR3 bases are TGTGCCAGCAGCCCCCGGGACTACCAAGAGACCCAGTACTTC. J is TRBJ2-5 and V is TRBV6-5, with a tentative D call TRBD2 (6 bases). Between the trimmed V and J ends, which lost 6 bases and 0 bases, there was a span of 11 bases. In germline, CDR1 is MNHEY, CDR2 SVGAGI. This CDR3 is built from 14 residues.

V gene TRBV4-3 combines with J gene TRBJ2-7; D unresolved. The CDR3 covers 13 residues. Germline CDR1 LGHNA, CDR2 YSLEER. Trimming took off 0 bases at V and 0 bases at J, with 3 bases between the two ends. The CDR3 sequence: CASSQDLSYEQYF. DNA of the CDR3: TGCGCCAGCAGCCAAGACCTCTCCTACGAGCAGTACTTC.

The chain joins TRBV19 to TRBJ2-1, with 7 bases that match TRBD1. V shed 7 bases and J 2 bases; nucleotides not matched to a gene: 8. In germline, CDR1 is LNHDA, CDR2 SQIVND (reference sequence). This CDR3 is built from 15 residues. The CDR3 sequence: CASTTTGTPYNEQFF. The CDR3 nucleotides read TGTGCCAGTACCACGACAGGGACGCCCTACAATGAGCAGTTCTTC.

CDR3 region: CASSLFRDRGAGWDEQYF. CDR3 sequence (DNA): TGTGCCAGCAGTTTATTCCGGGACAGGGGGGCAGGTTGGGACGAGCAGTACTTC. The J gene is TRBJ2-7, the V gene TRBV27, with 11 bases aligning to TRBD1. Germline V lookup: CDR1 MNHEY, CDR2 SMNVEV (reference sequence). V gave up 1 base and J gave up 5 bases; unmatched junction bases: 13. CDR3 length: 18 residues.